What follows are 11 T cell receptor beta chains derived from one specimen sequenced in a study of blood T cell repertoires in COVID-19. Profiled with immunoSEQ multiplex PCR; TCRdb holds only in-frame clones, not every one. Among 95,000 to 150,000 clones listed, around 86% were seen once. The sample consisted of peripheral blood. These receptors came from an elderly man with acute or convalescent COVID-19.

CDR3 in DNA: TGTGCCAGCAGGCCCGCAGGGGGCCAACAGTACTTC. Protein: CASRPAGGQQYF. The rearrangement uses TRBV6-5 and TRBJ2-7; 8 bases are shared with TRBD1. The V segment lost 6 bases and the J segment 10 bases; nucleotides outside the gene matches: 8. Germline V gene data show CDR1 as MNHEY and CDR2 as SVGAGI. The CDR3 loop spans 12 amino acids.

This clone occurred a few times. The chain is built from TRBV5-4 and TRBJ1-5, with D possibly matching TRBD1 (6 bases). Trimming took off 2 bases at V and 0 bases at J, with 12 bases between the two ends. Germline lookup yields CDR1 SGHNT and CDR2 YYREEE (reference sequence). The CDR3 consists of 16 residues. The CDR3 DNA is TGTGCCAGCAGCTTAGAACAGGGATATAGCAATCAGCCCCAGCATTTT. Translated, it gives CASSLEQGYSNQPQHF.

V is TRBV7-8 and J is TRBJ1-1; 7 bases agree with TRBD1. Germline trimming cut 5 bases from V and 4 bases from J; bases unmatched to any gene: 7. The CDR3 extends over 14 amino acids. CDR1 and CDR2 (germline): SGHVS, FQNEAQ. In nucleotides, the CDR3 is TGTGCCAGCAGCCTGAAACAGGGGAGCACTGAAGCTTTCTTT. As protein: CASSLKQGSTEAFF.

The V and J genes are TRBV21-1 and TRBJ2-1; the table assigns TRBD2, which was not confirmed against the DNA. TRBV21-1 is an annotated pseudogene. The CDR3 spans 16 residues. CDR3 sequence: CASSTLPLSSYNEQFF. CDR3 sequence (DNA): TGTGCCAGCAGCACCCTACCGTTAAGCTCCTACAATGAGCAGTTCTTC.

This chain links TRBV11-2 with TRBJ2-1, with 9 bases that match TRBD2. J was trimmed by 3 bases and V by 6 bases; bases with no gene match: 18. The CDR3 has 19 amino acids. The germline V gene has CDR1 SGHAT and CDR2 FQNNGV. The CDR3: CASSIEGWSGRPLYNEQFF. The CDR3 DNA sequence: TGTGCCAGCAGTATTGAAGGGTGGAGCGGGAGGCCCCTCTACAATGAGCAGTTCTTC.

V usage is TRBV19 and J usage is TRBJ1-6; 10 bases line up with TRBD1. V shed 8 bases, J shed 7 bases, and the junction held 5 bases outside the gene matches. Germline CDR1 is LNHDA and CDR2 is SQIVND (reference sequence). This CDR3 comprises 14 residues. In nucleotides, the CDR3 is TGTGCCAGTCACTCGGGACAGGGGAATTCACCCCTCCACTTT. Its translation: CASHSGQGNSPLHF.

This clone was observed once. The rearrangement joins TRBV9 to TRBJ1-6, with 8 bases lining up with TRBD1. CDR1 is SGDLS and CDR2 is YYNGEE in the germline V gene. The CDR3 contains 17 residues. The junction had 14 bases not matched to a gene; V was cut back by 3 bases and J by 9 bases. CDR3 sequence: CASSAGTGPGSVSPLHF. CDR3 DNA sequence: TGTGCCAGCAGCGCCGGGACAGGCCCGGGCAGCGTTTCACCCCTCCACTTT.

The chain recombines TRBV27 with TRBJ1-2; tentative D call: TRBD1 (6 bases). Germline V lookup: CDR1 MNHEY, CDR2 SMNVEV (reference sequence). The CDR3 extends over 14 amino acids. V lost 5 bases and J 1 base, leaving 11 bases between the germline ends. CDR3 sequence: CASSRTELNYGYTF. CDR3 DNA sequence: TGTGCCAGCAGTCGGACAGAACTTAACTATGGCTACACCTTC.

The chain has TRBV3-1 (or the pseudogene TRBV3-2) and TRBJ2-7, with TRBD1 as a possible D gene (6 bases). There are 14 residues in the CDR3. CDR1 is LGHDT, CDR2 YNNKEL, per germline (reference sequence). V lost 4 bases and J 2 bases, leaving 12 bases between the germline ends. The chain's CDR3 is CASSRETGAYEQYF. DNA of the CDR3: TGTGCCAGCAGCCGAGAGACAGGAGCCTACGAGCAGTACTTC.

V and J are TRBV4-3 and TRBJ2-2; perhaps TRBD2 as D (6 bases). The CDR3 extends over 15 amino acids. Germline lookup yields CDR1 LGHNA and CDR2 YSLEER. V gave up 2 bases and J gave up 5 bases, with 12 bases separating them. The CDR3 spells CASSQLRGTTGELFF. CDR3 nucleotides: TGCGCCAGCAGCCAATTGCGGGGAACAACCGGGGAGCTGTTTTTT.

The chain uses TRBV3-1 (or the pseudogene TRBV3-2) and TRBJ1-1, with D possibly being TRBD1 (5 bases). Trimming cost V 4 bases and J 5 bases, with 14 bases left between them. The CDR3 sequence is 14 residues long. Germline CDR1 reads LGHDT; CDR2 reads YNNKEL (reference sequence). The CDR3 bases are TGTGCCAGCAGCCGGGGCAGGGAGGGGACTGAAGCTTTCTTT. Protein product: CASSRGREGTEAFF.